Below are 3 T cell receptor beta chains sequenced from a single sample in a study of T cell responses to AZD1222 COVID-19 vaccine. Sequenced by immunoSEQ multiplex PCR; TCRdb stores in-frame clones only, minus some. The table has about 190,000 clones, around 87% seen once. The sequenced sample was peripheral blood, obtained on day 0 of MenACWY control vaccination. These receptors were taken from an adult in good health.

The rearrangement joins TRBV5-4 to TRBJ2-3, with D possibly matching TRBD2 (6 bases). Germline V gene data show CDR1 as SGHNT and CDR2 as YYREEE (reference sequence). This CDR3 has 13 amino acids. V lost 7 bases, J lost 0 bases, and 9 bases lay in between. CDR3 sequence (DNA): TGTGCCAGCGGGACTCAGAGCACAGATACGCAGTATTTT. Its translation: CASGTQSTDTQYF.

V and J are TRBV7-3 and TRBJ1-6, with D perhaps TRBD1 (6 bases). The germline gives CDR1 SGHTA, CDR2 FQGTGA. Trimming stripped 5 bases from V and 7 bases from J, with 18 bases between. The CDR3 extends over 16 amino acids. CDR3 region: CASSRGPGTSNSPLHF. The CDR3 nucleotides read TGTGCCAGCAGCCGAGGTCCCGGGACAAGCAATTCACCCCTCCACTTT.

This chain uses TRBV27 with TRBJ2-7; 7 nucleotides match TRBD1. The V gene's germline CDR1 is MNHEY and CDR2 SMNVEV (reference sequence). The CDR3 length is 13 residues. V was pared by 2 bases and J by 5 bases, with 3 bases of the junction left unmatched. The DNA of the CDR3 is TGTGCCAGCAGTTTAACAGGGGTCCACGAGCAGTACTTC. The encoded protein is CASSLTGVHEQYF.